This is a list of T cell receptor beta chains from one sample in a study of OX40 agonist ivuxolimab in advanced cancers. Clones were sequenced by immunoSEQ multiplex PCR, and TCRdb holds only the in-frame ones, with some missing. The table has some 81,000 clones, around 85% seen once. The sample was CD4+ or CD8+ T cells sorted from blood, taken in a trial of the OX40 agonist ivuxolimab. The receptor set was obtained from an adult with an advanced solid tumor such as melanoma, head and neck, liver or kidney cancer. CDR3s include the opening cysteine and the closing phenylalanine or tryptophan. The D gene is left open where the match is weak. Clone size, where shown, is once, few, many, or a class for clones that have expanded.

clone_size	cdr3_length	d_call	v_call	j_call	cdr3_nt	cdr3_aa
NA	14	NA	TRBV18	TRBJ2-5	TGTGCCAGCTCACCAGGGTTGGACCAAGAGACCCAGTACTTC	CASSPGLDQETQYF
NA	14	NA	TRBV30	TRBJ1-4	TGTGCCTGGAGTGTGGGGGGAACTAATGAAAAACTGTTTTTT	CAWSVGGTNEKLFF
few	16	TRBD1	TRBV6-1	TRBJ2-5	TGTGCCAGCAGTGACCTAAGAGACAGGGGACGGGAGACCCAGTACTTC	CASSDLRDRGRETQYF
NA	13	TRBD1	TRBV6-5	TRBJ1-1	TGTGCCAGCAGCAGGGGGCTGAACACTGAAGCTTTCTTT	CASSRGLNTEAFF
NA	18	NA	TRBV25-1	TRBJ2-6	TGTGCCAGCGCCCCCGCGGGGACAGTTAACTCTGGGGCCAACGTCTTGACTTTC	CASAPAGTVNSGANVLTF
few	17	TRBD1	TRBV25-1	TRBJ2-1	TGTGCCAGCAGTGAAAGCCCCGGGACAGGGGGTTACAATGAGCAGTTCTTC	CASSESPGTGGYNEQFF
NA	13	NA	TRBV2	TRBJ1-1	TGTGCCAGCAGTCCTCGGTGGGGGACTGAAGCTTTCTTT	CASSPRWGTEAFF
NA	13	NA	TRBV6-5	TRBJ1-1	TGTGCCAGCTGTAATGCGGGGTACACTGAAGCTTTCTTT	CASCNAGYTEAFF
once	14	NA	TRBV30	TRBJ2-3	TGTGCCTGGAGTGATGGCGCTAGCACAGATACGCAGTATTTT	CAWSDGASTDTQYF
NA	12	NA	TRBV7-8	TRBJ1-2	TGTGCCAGCAGCCCGGGACAACTTGGCTACACCTTC	CASSPGQLGYTF
NA	14	NA	TRBV30	TRBJ1-6	TGTGCCTGGAGTGTTGCGGGGAGGGGTTCACCCCTCCACTTT	CAWSVAGRGSPLHF
NA	16	TRBD1	TRBV5-4	TRBJ1-4	TGTGCCAGCAGCTTGGAAGGACAGGGGGCTTTTGAAAAACTGTTTTTT	CASSLEGQGAFEKLFF
NA	12	TRBD1	TRBV7-2	TRBJ2-1	TGTGCCAGCAGCTCCAGGGGGAATGAGCAGTTCTTC	CASSSRGNEQFF
NA	15	TRBD2	TRBV7-2	TRBJ2-1	TGTGCCAGCAGCCCGGGACTAGCGGAATACAATGAGCAGTTCTTC	CASSPGLAEYNEQFF
few	11	NA	TRBV30	TRBJ1-2	TGTGCCTGGACCTTGCTTGGAGGCTACACCTTC	CAWTLLGGYTF
once	15	NA	TRBV6-5	TRBJ1-1	TGTGCCAGCAGATCCCTTACAGGTGATGGGACTGAAGCTTTCTTT	CASRSLTGDGTEAFF
NA	14	NA	TRBV7-2	TRBJ2-1	TGTGCCAGCAGCTTAGGCTGGATTTACAATGAGCAGTTCTTC	CASSLGWIYNEQFF
NA	15	TRBD1	TRBV4-1	TRBJ1-2	TGCGCCAGCAGCCAAGATGTCGGGACAGGGTACGGCTACACCTTC	CASSQDVGTGYGYTF
NA	15	NA	TRBV6-5	TRBJ2-7	TGTGCCAGCAGTCCCTACCAGACGGGTACCTACGAGCAGTACTTC	CASSPYQTGTYEQYF
NA	15	TRBD1	TRBV7-2	TRBJ2-3	TGTGCCAGCAGCCCCCGGACAGGGGGGGCAGATACGCAGTATTTT	CASSPRTGGADTQYF
NA	15	TRBD1	TRBV7-3	TRBJ2-6	TGTGCCAGCAGCTTAGGGACAGGTGGGGCCAACGTCCTGACTTTC	CASSLGTGGANVLTF
NA	15	NA	TRBV5-8	TRBJ1-4	TGTGCCAGCAGCTTGGTGGGGGGGCCTAATGAAAAACTGTTTTTT	CASSLVGGPNEKLFF
NA	14	TRBD1	TRBV19	TRBJ2-2	TGTGCCACAGGACAGGGGGAAGGCCTCGGGGAGCTGTTTTTT	CATGQGEGLGELFF
NA	15	NA	TRBV19	TRBJ1-6	TGTGCCAGTAGTACCACAGGGTCGGGTAATTCACCCCTCCACTTT	CASSTTGSGNSPLHF
NA	16	TRBD2	TRBV10-3	TRBJ2-5	TGTGCCATCAGTGAGTCGAGCGGGGGGTTTCGAGAGACCCAGTACTTC	CAISESSGGFRETQYF